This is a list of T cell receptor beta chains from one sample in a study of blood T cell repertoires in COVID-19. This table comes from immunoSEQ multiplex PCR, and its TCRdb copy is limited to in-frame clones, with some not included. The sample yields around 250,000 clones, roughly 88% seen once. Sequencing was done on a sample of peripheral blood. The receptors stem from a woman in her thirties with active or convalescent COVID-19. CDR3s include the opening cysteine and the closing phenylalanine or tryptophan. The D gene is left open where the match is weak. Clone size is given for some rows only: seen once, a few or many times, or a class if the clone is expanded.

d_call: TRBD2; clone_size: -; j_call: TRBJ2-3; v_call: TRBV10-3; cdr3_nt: TGTGCCACCCTAGCGGGGGGGCCTAGAGATACGCAGTATTTT; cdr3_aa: CATLAGGPRDTQYF
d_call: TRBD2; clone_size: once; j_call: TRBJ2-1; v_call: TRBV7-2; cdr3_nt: TGTGCCAGCAGCTTAAGTACGCCTAGCGGGGCCTACAATGAGCAGTTCTTC; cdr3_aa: CASSLSTPSGAYNEQFF
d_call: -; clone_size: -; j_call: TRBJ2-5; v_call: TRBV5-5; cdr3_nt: TGTGCCAGCAGCCGGGCCCGGGAGGAGACCCAGTACTTC; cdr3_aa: CASSRAREETQYF
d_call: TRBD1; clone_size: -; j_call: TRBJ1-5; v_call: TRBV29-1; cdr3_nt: TGCAGCGTTGAAGAGAAGCTTCGGACAGGGGGCCGAAATAATCAGCATTTT; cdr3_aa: CSVEEKLRTGGRNNQHF
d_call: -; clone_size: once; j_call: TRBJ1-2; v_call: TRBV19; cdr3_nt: TGTGCCAGTAATCCCCGTAGTGGTGGCTACACCTTC; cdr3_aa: CASNPRSGGYTF
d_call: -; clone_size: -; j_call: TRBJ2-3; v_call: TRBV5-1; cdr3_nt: TGCGCCAGCAGCTTGGGTACCACCCCAGGCACAGATACGCAGTATTTT; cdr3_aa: CASSLGTTPGTDTQYF
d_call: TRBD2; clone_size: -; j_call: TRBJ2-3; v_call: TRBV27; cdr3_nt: TGTGCCAGCAGTTTACTAGCGGGACCTAGCACAGATACGCAGTATTTT; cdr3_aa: CASSLLAGPSTDTQYF
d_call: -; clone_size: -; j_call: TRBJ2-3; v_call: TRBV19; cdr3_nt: TGTGCCAGTAGTATTCTGGATACGCAGTATTTT; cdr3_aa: CASSILDTQYF
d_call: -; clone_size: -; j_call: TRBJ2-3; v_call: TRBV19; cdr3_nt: TGTGCCAGTAGTACTTCGGACTCTACAGATACGCAGTATTTT; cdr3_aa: CASSTSDSTDTQYF
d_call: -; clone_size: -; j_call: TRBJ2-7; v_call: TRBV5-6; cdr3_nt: TGTGCCAGCAGCTTGGGACAGTTCACCTACGAGCAGTACTTC; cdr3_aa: CASSLGQFTYEQYF
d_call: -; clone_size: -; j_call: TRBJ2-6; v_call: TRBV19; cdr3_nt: TGTGCCAGTTTTATGACAGGAAGAATGGGGGCCAACGTCCTGACTTTC; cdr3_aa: CASFMTGRMGANVLTF
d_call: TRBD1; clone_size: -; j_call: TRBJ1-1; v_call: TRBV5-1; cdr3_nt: TGCGCCAGCAGCTTGCAACGACAGGGGGCAGGAACTGAAGCTTTCTTT; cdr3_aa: CASSLQRQGAGTEAFF
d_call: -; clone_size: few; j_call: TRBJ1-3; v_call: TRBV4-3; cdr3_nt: TGCGCCAGCAGCCAAACAGCCTTCTCTGGAAACACCATATATTTT; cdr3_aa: CASSQTAFSGNTIYF
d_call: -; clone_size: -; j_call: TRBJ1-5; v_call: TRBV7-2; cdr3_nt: TGTGCCAGCAGCTTAGATCGGGGGAGAAGCAATCAGCCCCAGCATTTT; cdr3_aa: CASSLDRGRSNQPQHF
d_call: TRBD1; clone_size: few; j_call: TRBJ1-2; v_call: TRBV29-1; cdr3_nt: TGCAGCGTCATAAGGGGGACAGGGGGATATAACTATGGCTACACCTTC; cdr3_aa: CSVIRGTGGYNYGYTF
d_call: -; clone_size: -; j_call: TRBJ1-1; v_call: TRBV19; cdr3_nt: TGTGCCAGTAGATCCCTGAGTGCGGCCACTGAAGCTTTCTTT; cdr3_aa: CASRSLSAATEAFF
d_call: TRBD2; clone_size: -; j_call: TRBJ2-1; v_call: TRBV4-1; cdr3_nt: TGCGCCAGCAGCCAAGATGCGGGGGGATACAATGAGCAGTTCTTC; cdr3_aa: CASSQDAGGYNEQFF
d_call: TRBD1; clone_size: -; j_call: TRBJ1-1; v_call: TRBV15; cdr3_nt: TGTGCCACCAGCAGAGACTCAGGGGGGAACACTGAAGCTTTCTTT; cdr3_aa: CATSRDSGGNTEAFF
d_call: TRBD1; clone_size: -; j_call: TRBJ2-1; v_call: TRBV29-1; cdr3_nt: TGCAGCGTTGAAGAGGCGACAGGGTACGATGAGCAGTTCTTC; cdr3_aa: CSVEEATGYDEQFF
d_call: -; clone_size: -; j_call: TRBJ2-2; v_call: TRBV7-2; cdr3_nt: TGTGCCAGCAGCTTAGTAAGAGGGAACACCGGGGAGCTGTTTTTT; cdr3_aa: CASSLVRGNTGELFF
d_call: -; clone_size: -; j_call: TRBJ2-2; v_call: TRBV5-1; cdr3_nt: TGCGCCAGCAGCCCGACAGTTAACACCGGGGAGCTGTTTTTT; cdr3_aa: CASSPTVNTGELFF
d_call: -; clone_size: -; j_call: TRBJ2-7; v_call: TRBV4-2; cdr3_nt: TGTGCCAGCAGCCAAGATTACCAGGCCGACTACGAGCAGTACTTC; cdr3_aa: CASSQDYQADYEQYF
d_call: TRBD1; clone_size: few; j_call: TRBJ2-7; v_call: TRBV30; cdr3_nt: TGTGCCTGCAAACAGGGGGGACCTGGTTGGGAGCAGTACTTC; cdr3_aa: CACKQGGPGWEQYF
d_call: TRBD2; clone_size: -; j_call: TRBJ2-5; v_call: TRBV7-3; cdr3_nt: TGTGCCAGCAGCTTAAGTCCTAGCGGGGCCCAAGAGACCCAGTACTTC; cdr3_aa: CASSLSPSGAQETQYF
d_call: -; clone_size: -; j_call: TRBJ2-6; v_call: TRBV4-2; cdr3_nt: TGTGCCAGCAGCCCGTCACAGGCCTCTGGGGCCAACGTCCTGACTTTC; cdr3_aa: CASSPSQASGANVLTF
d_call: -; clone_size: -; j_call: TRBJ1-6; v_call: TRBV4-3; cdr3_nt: TGCGCCAGCAGCCAAGACAGCTCCTATAATTCACCCCTCCACTTT; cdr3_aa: CASSQDSSYNSPLHF
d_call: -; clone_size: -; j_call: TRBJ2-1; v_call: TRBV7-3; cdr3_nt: TGTGCCAGCAGCTTAGGTAGCTACAATGAGCAGTTCTTC; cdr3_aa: CASSLGSYNEQFF
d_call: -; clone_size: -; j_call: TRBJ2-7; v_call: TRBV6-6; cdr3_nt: TGTGCCAGCAGTTACTCGGGGGGACCCTACGAGCAGTACTTC; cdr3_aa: CASSYSGGPYEQYF
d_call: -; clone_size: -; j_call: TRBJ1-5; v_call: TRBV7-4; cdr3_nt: TGTGCCAGCAGCGTAACCAGGGTGGAGAATCAGCCCCAGCATTTT; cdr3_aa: CASSVTRVENQPQHF
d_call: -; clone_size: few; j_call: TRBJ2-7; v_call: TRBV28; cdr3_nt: TGTGCCAGCAGTTTATCGGTCGGGTACGAGCAGTACTTC; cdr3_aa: CASSLSVGYEQYF
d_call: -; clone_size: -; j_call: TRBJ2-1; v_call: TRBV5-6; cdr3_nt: TGTGCCAGCAGCTTAGTGAAGGGGGAGCAGTTCTTC; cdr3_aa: CASSLVKGEQFF
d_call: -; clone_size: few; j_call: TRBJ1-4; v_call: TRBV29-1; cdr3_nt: TGCAGCGTTGAAGTTTGGGGGGGAAGCCTGTTTTTT; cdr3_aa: CSVEVWGGSLFF
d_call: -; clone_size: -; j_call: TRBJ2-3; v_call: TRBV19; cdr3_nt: TGTGCCAGTAGTATAACGGGTAATACGCAGTATTTT; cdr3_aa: CASSITGNTQYF
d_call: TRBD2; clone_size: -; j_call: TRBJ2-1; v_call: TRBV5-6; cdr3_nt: TGTGCCAGCAGTCGACTAGCGGGGGGACTTTCCTACAATGAGCAGTTCTTC; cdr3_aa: CASSRLAGGLSYNEQFF
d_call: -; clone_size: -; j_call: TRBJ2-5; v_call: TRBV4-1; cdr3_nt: TGCGCCAGCAGCCATTGTATGGAGACCCAGTACTTC; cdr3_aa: CASSHCMETQYF
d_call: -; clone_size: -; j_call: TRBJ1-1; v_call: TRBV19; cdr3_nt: TGTGCCAGTAGACAGGGCATCACTGAAGCTTTCTTT; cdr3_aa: CASRQGITEAFF
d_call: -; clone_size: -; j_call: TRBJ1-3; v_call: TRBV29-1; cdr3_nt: TGCAGCGTTGTTGGGGCTGAGTTCTCTGGAAACACCATATATTTT; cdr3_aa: CSVVGAEFSGNTIYF
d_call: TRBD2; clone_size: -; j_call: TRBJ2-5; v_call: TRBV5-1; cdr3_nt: TGCGCCAGCAGGGGGACTAGACAAGAGACCCAGTACTTC; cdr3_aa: CASRGTRQETQYF
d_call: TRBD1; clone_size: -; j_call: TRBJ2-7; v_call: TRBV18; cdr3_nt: TGTGCCAGCTCAGTTGGACAGGGGACTTCCTACGAGCAGTACTTC; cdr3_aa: CASSVGQGTSYEQYF
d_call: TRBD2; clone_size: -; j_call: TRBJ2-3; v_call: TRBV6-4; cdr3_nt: TGTGCCAGCAGTTCTAGCGGGAATGGGCCAGATACGCAGTATTTT; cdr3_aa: CASSSSGNGPDTQYF
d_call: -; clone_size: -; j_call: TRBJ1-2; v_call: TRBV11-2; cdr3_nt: TGTGCCAGCAGCTTAGATGGGGTACGGGAGAACTATGGCTACACCTTC; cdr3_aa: CASSLDGVRENYGYTF
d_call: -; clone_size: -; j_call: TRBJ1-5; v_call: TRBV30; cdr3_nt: TGTGCCTGGAGTGTCGGACAGATAAATCAGCCCCAGCATTTT; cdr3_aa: CAWSVGQINQPQHF
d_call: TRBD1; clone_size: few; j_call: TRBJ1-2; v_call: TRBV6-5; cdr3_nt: TGTGCCAGCAGGACAGGGGGCAAGGAGTATGGCTACACCTTC; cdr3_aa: CASRTGGKEYGYTF
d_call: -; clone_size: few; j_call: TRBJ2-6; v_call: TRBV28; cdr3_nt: TGTGCCAGCACCCCGGCCGACAACTCTGGGGCCAACGTCCTGACTTTC; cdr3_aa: CASTPADNSGANVLTF
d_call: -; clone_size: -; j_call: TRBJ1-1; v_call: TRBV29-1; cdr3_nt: TGCAGCGTTGAAAAAGGGGTGGAGAGCACTGAAGCTTTCTTT; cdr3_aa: CSVEKGVESTEAFF
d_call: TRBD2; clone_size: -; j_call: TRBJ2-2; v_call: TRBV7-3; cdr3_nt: TGTGCCAGCAGTCCTTGGACTAGCGGGGGGAACACCGGGGAGCTGTTTTTT; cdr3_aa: CASSPWTSGGNTGELFF
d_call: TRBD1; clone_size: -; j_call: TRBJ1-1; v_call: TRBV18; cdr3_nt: TGTGCCACAGGACAGGGTCTTGAAGCTTTCTTT; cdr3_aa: CATGQGLEAFF